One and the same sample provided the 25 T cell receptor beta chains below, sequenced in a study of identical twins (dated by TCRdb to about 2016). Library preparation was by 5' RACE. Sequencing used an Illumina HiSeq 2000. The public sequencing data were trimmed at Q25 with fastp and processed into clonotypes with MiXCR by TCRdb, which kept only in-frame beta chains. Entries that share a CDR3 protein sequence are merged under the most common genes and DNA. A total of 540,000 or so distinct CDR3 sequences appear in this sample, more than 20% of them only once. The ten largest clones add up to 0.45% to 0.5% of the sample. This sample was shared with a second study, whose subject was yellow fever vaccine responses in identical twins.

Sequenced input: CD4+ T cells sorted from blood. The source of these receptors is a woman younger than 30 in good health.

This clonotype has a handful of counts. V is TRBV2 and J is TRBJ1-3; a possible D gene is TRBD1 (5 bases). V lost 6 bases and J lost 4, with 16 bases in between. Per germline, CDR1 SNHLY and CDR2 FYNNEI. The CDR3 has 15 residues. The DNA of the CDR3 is TGTGCCAGCAGACCGGACACACCTATGGGAAACACCATATATTTT. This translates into CASRPDTPMGNTIYF.

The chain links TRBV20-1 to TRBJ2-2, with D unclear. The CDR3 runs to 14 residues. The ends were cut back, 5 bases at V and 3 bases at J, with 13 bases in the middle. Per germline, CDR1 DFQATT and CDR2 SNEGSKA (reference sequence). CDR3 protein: CSASDNRYTGELFF. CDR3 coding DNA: TGCAGTGCTTCCGATAACAGATACACCGGGGAGCTGTTTTTT.

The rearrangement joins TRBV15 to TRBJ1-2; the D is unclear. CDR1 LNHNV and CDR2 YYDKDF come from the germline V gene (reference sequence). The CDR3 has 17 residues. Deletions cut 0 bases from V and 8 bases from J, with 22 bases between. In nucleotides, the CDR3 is TGTGCCACCAGCAGAGAGGGAGGGCGAGGGAGCGATGGCGGCTACACCTTC. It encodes CATSREGGRGSDGGYTF.

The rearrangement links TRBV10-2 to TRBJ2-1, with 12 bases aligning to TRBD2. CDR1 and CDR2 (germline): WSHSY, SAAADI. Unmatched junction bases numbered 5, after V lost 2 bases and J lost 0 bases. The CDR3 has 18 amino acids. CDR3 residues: CASSEIGTSGYSYNEQFF. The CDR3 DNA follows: TGCGCCAGCAGTGAGATCGGGACTAGCGGGTACTCCTACAATGAGCAGTTCTTC.

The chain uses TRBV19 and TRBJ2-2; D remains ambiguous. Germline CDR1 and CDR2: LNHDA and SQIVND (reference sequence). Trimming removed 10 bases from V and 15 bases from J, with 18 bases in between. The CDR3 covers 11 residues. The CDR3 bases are TGTGCCAAGACGTCCCCTGGGTTGTTGTTTTTT. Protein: CAKTSPGLLFF.

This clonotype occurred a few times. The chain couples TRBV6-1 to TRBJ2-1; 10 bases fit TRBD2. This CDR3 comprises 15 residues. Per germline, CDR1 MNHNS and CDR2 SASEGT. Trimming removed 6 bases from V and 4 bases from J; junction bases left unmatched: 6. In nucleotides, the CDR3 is TGTGCCAGCAGCCGCAGCGGGGGGGTTTACAATGAGCAGTTCTTC. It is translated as CASSRSGGVYNEQFF.

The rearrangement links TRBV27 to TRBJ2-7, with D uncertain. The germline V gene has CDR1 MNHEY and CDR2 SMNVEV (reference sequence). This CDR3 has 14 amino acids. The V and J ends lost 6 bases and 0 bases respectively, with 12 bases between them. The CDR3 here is CASSIRKGSYEQYF. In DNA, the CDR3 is TGTGCCAGCAGCATCAGAAAGGGCTCCTACGAGCAGTACTTC.

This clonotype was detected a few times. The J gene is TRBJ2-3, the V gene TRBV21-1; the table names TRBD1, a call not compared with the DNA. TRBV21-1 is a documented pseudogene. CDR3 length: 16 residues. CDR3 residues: CASSKRSHRGTDTQYF. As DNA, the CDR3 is TGTGCCAGCAGCAAACGAAGTCACAGGGGGACAGATACGCAGTATTTT.

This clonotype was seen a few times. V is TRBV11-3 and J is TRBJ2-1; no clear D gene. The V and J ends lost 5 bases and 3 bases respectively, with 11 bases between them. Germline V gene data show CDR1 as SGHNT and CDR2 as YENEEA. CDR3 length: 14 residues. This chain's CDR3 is CASSPLRDYNEQFF. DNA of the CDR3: TGTGCCAGCAGCCCCCTAAGGGACTACAATGAGCAGTTCTTC.

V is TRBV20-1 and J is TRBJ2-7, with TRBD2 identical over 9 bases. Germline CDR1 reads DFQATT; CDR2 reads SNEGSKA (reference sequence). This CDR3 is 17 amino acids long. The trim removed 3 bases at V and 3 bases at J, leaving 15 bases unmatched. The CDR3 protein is CSASRNPPGLAIYEQYF. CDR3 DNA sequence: TGCAGTGCTAGCCGAAATCCGCCGGGACTAGCAATCTACGAGCAGTACTTC.

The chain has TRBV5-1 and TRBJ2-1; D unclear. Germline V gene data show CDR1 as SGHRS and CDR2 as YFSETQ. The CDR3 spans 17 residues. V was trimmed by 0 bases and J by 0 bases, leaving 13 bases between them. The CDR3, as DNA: TGCGCCAGCAGCTTGGCCGGAGCGCGGAGCTCCTACAATGAGCAGTTCTTC. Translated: CASSLAGARSSYNEQFF.

The CDR3 loop is CASSLGHGYEKLFF. CDR3 bases: TGTGCCAGCAGCCTGGGACATGGATACGAAAAACTGTTTTTT. The V call is TRBV7-9, the J call TRBJ1-4; possible D gene TRBD1, 6 bases. The CDR3 length is 14 residues. Per germline, CDR1 SEHNR and CDR2 FQNEAQ (reference sequence). Trimming took 5 bases from V and 8 from J, leaving 15 bases between them.

The CDR3 nucleotides read TGCGCCAGCAGCTACAAGGACAGCCTCGAAGCTTTCTTT. Residues: CASSYKDSLEAFF. V is TRBV5-1 and J is TRBJ1-1; maybe TRBD1 (6 bases). V shed 3 bases and J shed 8 bases, with 14 bases lying between them. The CDR3 extends over 13 amino acids. From germline, CDR1 is SGHRS and CDR2 YFSETQ.

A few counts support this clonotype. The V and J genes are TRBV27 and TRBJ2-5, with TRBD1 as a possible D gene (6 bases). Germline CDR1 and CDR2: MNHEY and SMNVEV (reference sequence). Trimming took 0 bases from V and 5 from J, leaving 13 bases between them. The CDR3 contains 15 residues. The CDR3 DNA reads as TGTGCCAGCAGTTTATCCCCACAGGGTCGTGAGACCCAGTACTTC. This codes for CASSLSPQGRETQYF.

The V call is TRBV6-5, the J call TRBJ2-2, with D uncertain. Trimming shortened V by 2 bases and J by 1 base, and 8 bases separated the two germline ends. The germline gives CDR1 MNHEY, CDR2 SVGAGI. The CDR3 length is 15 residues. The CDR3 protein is CASSYASQNTGELFF. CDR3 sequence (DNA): TGTGCCAGCAGTTACGCAAGCCAGAACACCGGGGAGCTGTTTTTT.

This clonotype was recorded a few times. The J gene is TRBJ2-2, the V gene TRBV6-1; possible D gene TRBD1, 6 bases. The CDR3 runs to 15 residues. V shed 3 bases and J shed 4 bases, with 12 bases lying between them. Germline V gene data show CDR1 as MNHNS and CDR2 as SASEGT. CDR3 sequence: CASSDLGAGTGELFF. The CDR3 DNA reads TGTGCCAGCAGTGATTTGGGGGCAGGCACCGGGGAGCTGTTTTTT.

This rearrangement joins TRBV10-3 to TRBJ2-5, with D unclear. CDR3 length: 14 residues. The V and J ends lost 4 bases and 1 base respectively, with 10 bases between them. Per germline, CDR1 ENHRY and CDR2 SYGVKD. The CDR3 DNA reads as TGTGCCATCAGTGTGGCTACTTCCCAAGAGACCCAGTACTTC. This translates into CAISVATSQETQYF.

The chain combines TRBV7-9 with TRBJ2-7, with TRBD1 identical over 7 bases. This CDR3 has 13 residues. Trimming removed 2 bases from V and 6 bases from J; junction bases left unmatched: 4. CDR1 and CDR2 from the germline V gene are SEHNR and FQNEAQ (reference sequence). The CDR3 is CASSLTTGTEQYV. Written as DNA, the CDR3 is TGTGCCAGCAGCTTAACGACAGGGACCGAGCAGTACGTC.

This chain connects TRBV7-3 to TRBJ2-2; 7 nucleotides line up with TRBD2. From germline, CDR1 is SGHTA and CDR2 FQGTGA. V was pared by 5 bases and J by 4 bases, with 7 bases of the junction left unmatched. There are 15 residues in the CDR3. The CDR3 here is CASSRTSDLTGELFF. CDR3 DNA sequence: TGTGCCAGCAGCAGAACTAGCGATCTCACCGGGGAGCTGTTTTTT.

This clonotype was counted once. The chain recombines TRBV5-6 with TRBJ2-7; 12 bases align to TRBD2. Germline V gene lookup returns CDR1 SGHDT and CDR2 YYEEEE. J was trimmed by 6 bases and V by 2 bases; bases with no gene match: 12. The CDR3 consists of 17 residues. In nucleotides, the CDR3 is TGTGCCAGCAGCTTCAGGACTAGCGGGACTCCCAAGGGCGAGCAGTACGTC. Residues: CASSFRTSGTPKGEQYV.

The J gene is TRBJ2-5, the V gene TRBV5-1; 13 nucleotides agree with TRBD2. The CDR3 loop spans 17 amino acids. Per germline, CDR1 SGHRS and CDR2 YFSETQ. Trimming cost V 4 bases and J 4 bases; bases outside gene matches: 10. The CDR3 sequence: CASSLKITSGGAETQYF. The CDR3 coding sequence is TGCGCCAGCAGCCTCAAAATTACTAGCGGGGGGGCAGAGACCCAGTACTTC.

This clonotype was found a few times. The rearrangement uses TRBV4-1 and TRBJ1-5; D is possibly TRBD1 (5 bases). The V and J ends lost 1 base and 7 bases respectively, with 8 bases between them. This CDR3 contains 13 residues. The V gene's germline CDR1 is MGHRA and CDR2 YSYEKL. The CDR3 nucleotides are TGCGCCAGCAGCCAAGGGAGGGGACAGCCCCAGCATTTT. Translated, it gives CASSQGRGQPQHF.

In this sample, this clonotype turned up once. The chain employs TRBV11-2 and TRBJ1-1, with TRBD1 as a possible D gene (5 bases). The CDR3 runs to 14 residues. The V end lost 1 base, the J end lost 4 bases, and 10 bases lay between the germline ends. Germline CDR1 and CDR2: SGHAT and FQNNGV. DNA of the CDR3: TGTGCCAGCAGCTTAGTTTGGGGCGGCACTGAAGCTTTCTTT. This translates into CASSLVWGGTEAFF.

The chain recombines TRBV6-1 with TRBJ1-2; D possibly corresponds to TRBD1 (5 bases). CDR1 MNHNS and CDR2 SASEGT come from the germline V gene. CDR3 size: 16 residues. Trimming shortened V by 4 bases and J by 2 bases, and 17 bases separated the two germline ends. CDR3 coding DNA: TGTGCCAGCAGTGTCAGGAATTTCGGGGGGAACTATGGCTACACCTTC. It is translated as CASSVRNFGGNYGYTF.

The CDR3 here is CASSSEGWANTEAFF. The CDR3 region has the DNA TGCGCCAGCAGTTCCGAAGGGTGGGCGAACACTGAAGCTTTCTTT. The V call is TRBV5-1, the J call TRBJ1-1; D is ambiguous. CDR1 SGHRS and CDR2 YFSETQ come from the germline V gene. This CDR3 comprises 15 residues. Trimming took off 5 bases at V and 1 base at J, with 15 bases between the two ends.